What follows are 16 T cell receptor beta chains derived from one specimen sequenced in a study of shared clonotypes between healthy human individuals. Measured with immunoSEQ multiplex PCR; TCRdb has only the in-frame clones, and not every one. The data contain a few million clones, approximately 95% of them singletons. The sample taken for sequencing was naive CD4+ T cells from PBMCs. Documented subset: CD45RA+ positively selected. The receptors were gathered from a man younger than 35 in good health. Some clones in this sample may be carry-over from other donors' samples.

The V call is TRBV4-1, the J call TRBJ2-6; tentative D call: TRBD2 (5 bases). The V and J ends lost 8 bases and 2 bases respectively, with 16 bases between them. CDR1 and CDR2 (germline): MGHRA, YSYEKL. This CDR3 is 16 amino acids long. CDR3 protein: CASRGPGEAGANVLTF. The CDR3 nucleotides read TGCGCCAGCCGAGGGCCTGGGGAAGCTGGGGCCAACGTCCTGACTTTC.

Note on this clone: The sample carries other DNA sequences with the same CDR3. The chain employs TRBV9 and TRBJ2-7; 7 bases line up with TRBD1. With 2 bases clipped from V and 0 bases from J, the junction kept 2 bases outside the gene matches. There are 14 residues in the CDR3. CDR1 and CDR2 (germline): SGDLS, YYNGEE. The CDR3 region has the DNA TGTGCCAGCAGCGTGGGGACAGCCTCCTACGAGCAGTACTTC. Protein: CASSVGTASYEQYF.

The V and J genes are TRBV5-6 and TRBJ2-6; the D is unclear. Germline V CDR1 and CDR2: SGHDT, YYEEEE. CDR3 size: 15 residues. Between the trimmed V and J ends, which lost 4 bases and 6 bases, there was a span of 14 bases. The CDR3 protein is CASSPYHSEANVLTF. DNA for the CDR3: TGTGCCAGCAGCCCATACCATTCAGAGGCCAACGTCCTGACTTTC. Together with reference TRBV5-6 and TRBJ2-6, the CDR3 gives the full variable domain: DAGVTQSPTHLIKTRGQQVTLRCSPKSGHDTVSWYQQALGQGPQFIFQYYEEEERQRGNFPDRFSGHQFPNYSSELNVNALLLGDSALYLCASSPYHSEANVLTFGAGSRLTVL.

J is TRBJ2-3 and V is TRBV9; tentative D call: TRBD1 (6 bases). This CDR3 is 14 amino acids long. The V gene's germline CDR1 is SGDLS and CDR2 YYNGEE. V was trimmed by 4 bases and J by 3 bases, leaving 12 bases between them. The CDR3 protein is CASSLRQVTDTQYF. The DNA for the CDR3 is TGTGCCAGCAGCTTGAGACAGGTAACAGATACGCAGTATTTT.

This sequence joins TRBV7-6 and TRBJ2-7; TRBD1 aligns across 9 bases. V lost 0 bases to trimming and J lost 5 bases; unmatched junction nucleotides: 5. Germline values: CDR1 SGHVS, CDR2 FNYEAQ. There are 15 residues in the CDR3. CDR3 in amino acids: CASSLAGQGGHEQYF. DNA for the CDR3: TGTGCCAGCAGCTTAGCGGGACAGGGAGGCCACGAGCAGTACTTC. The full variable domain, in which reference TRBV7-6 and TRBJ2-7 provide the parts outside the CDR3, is GAGVSQSPRYKVTKRGQDVALRCDPISGHVSLYWYRQALGQGPEFLTYFNYEAQQDKSGLPNDRFSAERPEGSISTLTIQRTEQRDSAMYRCASSLAGQGGHEQYFGPGTRLTVT.

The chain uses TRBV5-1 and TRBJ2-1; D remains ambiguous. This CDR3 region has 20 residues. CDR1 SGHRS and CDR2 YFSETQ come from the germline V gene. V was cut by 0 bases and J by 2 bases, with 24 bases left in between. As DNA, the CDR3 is TGCGCCAGCAGCTTGGCACCCCTTGAGTTAATCAATCCACCCTACAATGAGCAGTTCTTC. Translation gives CASSLAPLELINPPYNEQFF. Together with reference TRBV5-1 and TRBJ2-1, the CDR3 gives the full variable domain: KAGVTQTPRYLIKTRGQQVTLSCSPISGHRSVSWYQQTPGQGLQFLFEYFSETQRNKGNFPGRFSGRQFSNSRSEMNVSTLELGDSALYLCASSLAPLELINPPYNEQFFGPGTRLTVL.

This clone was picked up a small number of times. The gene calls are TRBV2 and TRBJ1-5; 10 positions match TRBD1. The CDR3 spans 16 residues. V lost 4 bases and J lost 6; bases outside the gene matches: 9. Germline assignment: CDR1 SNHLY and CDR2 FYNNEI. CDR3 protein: CASSGTGTGVSQPQHF. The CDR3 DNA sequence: TGTGCCAGCAGTGGAACCGGGACAGGGGTAAGTCAGCCCCAGCATTTT.

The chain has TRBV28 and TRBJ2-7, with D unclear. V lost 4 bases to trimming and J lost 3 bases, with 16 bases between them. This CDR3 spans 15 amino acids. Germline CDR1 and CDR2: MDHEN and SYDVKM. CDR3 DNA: TGTGCCAGCAGTTCTCCCCCGGACGGACGCTACGAGCAGTACTTC. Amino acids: CASSSPPDGRYEQYF.

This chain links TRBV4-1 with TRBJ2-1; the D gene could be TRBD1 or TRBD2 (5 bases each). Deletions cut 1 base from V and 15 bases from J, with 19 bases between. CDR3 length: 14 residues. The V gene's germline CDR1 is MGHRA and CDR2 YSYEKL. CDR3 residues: CASSQGDAFRSPFF. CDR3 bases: TGCGCCAGCAGCCAAGGGGACGCGTTCAGAAGTCCGTTCTTC.

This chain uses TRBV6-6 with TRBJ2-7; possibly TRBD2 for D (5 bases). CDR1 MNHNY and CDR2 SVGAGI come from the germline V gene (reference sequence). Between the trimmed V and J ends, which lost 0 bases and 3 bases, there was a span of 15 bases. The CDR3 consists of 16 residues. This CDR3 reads CASSYSEASGGYEQYF. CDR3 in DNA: TGTGCCAGCAGTTACTCGGAGGCAAGCGGCGGCTACGAGCAGTACTTC.

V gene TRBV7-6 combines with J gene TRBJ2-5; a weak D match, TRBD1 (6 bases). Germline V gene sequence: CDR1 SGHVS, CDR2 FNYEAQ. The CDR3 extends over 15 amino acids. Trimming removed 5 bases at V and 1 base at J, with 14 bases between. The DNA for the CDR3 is TGTGCCAGCAGCCAAAGACAGGCCCGCCAAGAGACCCAGTACTTC. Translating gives CASSQRQARQETQYF.

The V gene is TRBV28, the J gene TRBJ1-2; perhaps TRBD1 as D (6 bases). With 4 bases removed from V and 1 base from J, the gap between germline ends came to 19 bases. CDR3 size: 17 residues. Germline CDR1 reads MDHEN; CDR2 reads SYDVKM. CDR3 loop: CASSSFTSQGFNYGYTF. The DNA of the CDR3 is TGTGCCAGCAGTTCATTTACATCACAGGGTTTTAACTATGGCTACACCTTC.

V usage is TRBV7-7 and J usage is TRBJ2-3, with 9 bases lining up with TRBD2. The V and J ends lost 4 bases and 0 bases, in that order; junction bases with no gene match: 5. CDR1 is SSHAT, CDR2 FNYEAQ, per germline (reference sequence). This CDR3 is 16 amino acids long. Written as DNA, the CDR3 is TGTGCCAGCAGCTCGACTAGCGGATCTAGCACAGATACGCAGTATTTT. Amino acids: CASSSTSGSSTDTQYF.

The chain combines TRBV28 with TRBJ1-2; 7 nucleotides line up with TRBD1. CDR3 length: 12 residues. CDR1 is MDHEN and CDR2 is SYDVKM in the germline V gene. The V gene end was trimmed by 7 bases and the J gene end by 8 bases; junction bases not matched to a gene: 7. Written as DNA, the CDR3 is TGTGCCAGCACTCAAGGGGGCTCGGGCTACACCTTC. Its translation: CASTQGGSGYTF.

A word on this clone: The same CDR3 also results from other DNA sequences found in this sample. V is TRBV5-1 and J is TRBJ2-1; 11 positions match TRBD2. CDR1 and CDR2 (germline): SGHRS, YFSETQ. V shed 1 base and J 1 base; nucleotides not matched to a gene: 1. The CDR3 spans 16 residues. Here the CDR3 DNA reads TGCGCCAGCAGCTTGCGACTAGCGGGATCCTACAATGAGCAGTTCTTC. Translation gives CASSLRLAGSYNEQFF.

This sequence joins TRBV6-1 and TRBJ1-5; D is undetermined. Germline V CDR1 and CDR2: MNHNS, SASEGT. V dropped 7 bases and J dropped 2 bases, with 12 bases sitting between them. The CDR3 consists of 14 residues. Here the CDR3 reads CASKVVQGNQPQHF. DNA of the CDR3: TGTGCCAGCAAGGTTGTCCAGGGCAATCAGCCCCAGCATTTT.